This is a list of T cell receptor beta chains from one sample in a study of blood T cell repertoires in COVID-19. Sequenced by immunoSEQ multiplex PCR; TCRdb stores in-frame clones only, minus some. The sample consists of 200,000 to 250,000 clones, more than 75% of them appearing once. Input material: peripheral blood. Source of these receptors: a woman aged 70-85 years with active or convalescent COVID-19. CDR3s include the opening cysteine and the closing phenylalanine or tryptophan. Not all rows give a size; the values are once, few, many and, for expanded clones, a class.

TRBJ2-5 TRBV5-4 few CASSPQRTGERETQYF
TRBJ1-2 TRBV6-1 - CASSDSYGYTF
TRBJ1-5 TRBV15 - CATSTSSRGRGQPQHF
TRBJ2-1 TRBV24-1 - CATSDLVEQFF
TRBJ1-2 TRBV19 once CASSGTVNLYGYTF
TRBJ2-5 TRBV18 - CASSPQGETQYF
TRBJ2-7 TRBV7-9 - CASSYNNYEQYF
TRBJ1-5 TRBV7-2 - CASTLGGHQPQHF
TRBJ2-7 TRBV2 - CASSEEGSVWTGEQYF
TRBJ1-4 TRBV29-1 - CSVAQGLATNEKLFF
TRBJ1-2 TRBV4-1 once CASSQDLPGGYGYTF
TRBJ1-1 TRBV19 - CASSIARNTEAFF
TRBJ1-5 TRBV7-2 - CASSLDRGNQPQHF
TRBJ2-2 TRBV5-4 once CASSFVGGKTGELFF
TRBJ1-2 TRBV29-1 few CSVGIQTGDYGYTF
TRBJ2-5 TRBV5-1 once CASSWDRQETQYF
TRBJ2-1 TRBV29-1 - CSVAYRLAYNEQFF
TRBJ1-5 TRBV5-1 - CASSSGGRNQPQHF
TRBJ1-1 TRBV4-3 - CASSQDPQTGYGEAFF
TRBJ1-2 TRBV4-2 - CASSQTKDIFYGYTF
TRBJ1-1 TRBV9 - CASTRSGFEGHSAEAFF
TRBJ1-5 TRBV29-1 - CSVGETGGQPQHF
TRBJ1-2 TRBV6-5 - CASRDDRGSGGYTF
TRBJ1-1 TRBV7-2 - CASSLDRGGTAFF
TRBJ1-1 TRBV7-2 - CASSLADRSSAFF